This T cell receptor (beta chain) was profiled in a study of siplizumab effects on memory and regulatory T cells. General study points: On average, approximately 70% of mappable alloreactive CD4+ clones were Treg-derived under siplizumab, against about 27% in controls. Poor capture below about 10^-5 frequency left most alloreactive clones unmapped to unstimulated subsets.

Remarks on this clone: Its target is unknown.

Per sample, about 10^5 TCR templates underwent assay. Sequencing used immunoSEQ multiplex PCR; TCRdb keeps in-frame clones, though not all of them. The sample comprises roughly 100,000 clones, just over 90% of which are singletons, and about 0.34% rests with the top ten. The CDR3 has 14 residues. The trim removed 3 bases at V and 13 bases at J, leaving 11 bases unmatched. Per the germline V gene, CDR1 is SGDLS and CDR2 is YYNGEE. This rearrangement joins TRBV9 to TRBJ2-1, with 9 bases matching TRBD2. Material for sequencing was CD4+ T cells sorted from blood. This clonotype originated in a human donor in good health. The CDR3 is CASSGVPAGGGQFF. For the CDR3, the DNA is TGTGCCAGCAGCGGCGTCCCAGCGGGGGGTGGCCAGTTCTTC.